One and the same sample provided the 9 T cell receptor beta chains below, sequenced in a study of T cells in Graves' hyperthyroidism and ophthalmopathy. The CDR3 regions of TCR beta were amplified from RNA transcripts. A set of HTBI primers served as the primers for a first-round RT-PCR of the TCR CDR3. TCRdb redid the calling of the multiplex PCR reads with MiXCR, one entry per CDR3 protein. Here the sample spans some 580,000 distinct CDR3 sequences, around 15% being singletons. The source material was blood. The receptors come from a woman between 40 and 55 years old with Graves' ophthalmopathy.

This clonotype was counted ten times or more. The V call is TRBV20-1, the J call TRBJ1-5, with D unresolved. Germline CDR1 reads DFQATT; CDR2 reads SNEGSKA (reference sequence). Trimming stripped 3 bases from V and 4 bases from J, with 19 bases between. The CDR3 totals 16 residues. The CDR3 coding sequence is TGCAGTGCTAGTTCGGGCGCACTTTACGGGAATCAGCCCCAGCATTTT. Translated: CSASSGALYGNQPQHF.

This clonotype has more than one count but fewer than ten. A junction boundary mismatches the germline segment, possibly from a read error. CDR3 sequence reads: CASGGGSLGEAQYF. DNA of the CDR3: TGTGCCAGCGGCGGCGGGAGCCTAGGAGAGGCCCAGTACTTC. This chain links TRBV6-1 with TRBJ2-5, with TRBD2 matching over 7 bases. Germline V lookup: CDR1 MNHNS, CDR2 SASEGT. The CDR3 extends over 14 amino acids.

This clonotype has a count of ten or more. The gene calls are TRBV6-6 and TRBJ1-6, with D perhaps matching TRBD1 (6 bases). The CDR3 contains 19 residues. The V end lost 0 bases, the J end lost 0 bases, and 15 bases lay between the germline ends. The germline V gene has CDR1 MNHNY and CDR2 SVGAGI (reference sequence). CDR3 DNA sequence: TGTGCCAGCAGTTACTCCGCAGGGGTGGACCCCTCCTATAATTCACCCCTCCACTTT. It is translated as CASSYSAGVDPSYNSPLHF.

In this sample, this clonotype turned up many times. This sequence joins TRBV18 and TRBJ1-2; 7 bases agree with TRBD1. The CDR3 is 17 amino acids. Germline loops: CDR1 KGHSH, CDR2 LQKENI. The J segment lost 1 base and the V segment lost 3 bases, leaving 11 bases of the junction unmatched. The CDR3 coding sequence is TGTGCCAGCTCACCGTACTCTAACACAGGGGTTAACTATGGCTACACCTTC. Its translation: CASSPYSNTGVNYGYTF. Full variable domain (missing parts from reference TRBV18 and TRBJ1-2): NAGVMQNPRHLVRRRGQEARLRCSPMKGHSHVYWYRQLPEEGLKFMVYLQKENIIDESGMPKERFSAEFPKEGPSILRIQQVVRGDSAAYFCASSPYSNTGVNYGYTFGSGTRLTVV.

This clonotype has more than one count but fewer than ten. In DNA, the CDR3 is TGTGCCAGCAGCGAGACTAGCGGGAGCTCCCTTCGCGAGCAGTACTTC. Protein product: CASSETSGSSLREQYF. The gene calls are TRBV7-9 and TRBJ2-7; TRBD2 matches 12 bases. V shed 5 bases and J 6 bases; nucleotides not matched to a gene: 11. Germline CDR1 and CDR2: SEHNR and FQNEAQ (reference sequence). This CDR3 contains 16 residues.

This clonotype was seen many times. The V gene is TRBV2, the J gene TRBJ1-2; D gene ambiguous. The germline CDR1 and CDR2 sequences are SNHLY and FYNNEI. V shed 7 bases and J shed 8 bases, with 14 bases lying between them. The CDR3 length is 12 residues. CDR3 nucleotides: TGTGCCAGCATGCGGTGGGAACAAGGCTACACCTTC. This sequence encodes CASMRWEQGYTF.

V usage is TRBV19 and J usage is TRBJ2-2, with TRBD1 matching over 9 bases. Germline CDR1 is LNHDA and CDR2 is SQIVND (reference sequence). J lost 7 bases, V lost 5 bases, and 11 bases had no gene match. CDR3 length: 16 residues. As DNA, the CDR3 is TGTGCCAGTAGTGTGGGACAGGGATGGCATGGCGGGGAGCTGTTTTTT. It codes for CASSVGQGWHGGELFF.

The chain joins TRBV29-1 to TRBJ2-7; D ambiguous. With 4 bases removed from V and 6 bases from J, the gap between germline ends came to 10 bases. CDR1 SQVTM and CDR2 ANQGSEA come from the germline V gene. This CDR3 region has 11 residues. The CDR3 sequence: CSVAPKGEQYF. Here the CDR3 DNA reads TGCAGCGTTGCCCCAAAGGGCGAGCAGTACTTC.

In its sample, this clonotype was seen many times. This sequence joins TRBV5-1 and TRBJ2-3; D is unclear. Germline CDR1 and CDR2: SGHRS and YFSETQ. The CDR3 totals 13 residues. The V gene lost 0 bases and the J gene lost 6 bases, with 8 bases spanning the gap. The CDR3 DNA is TGCGCCAGCAGCTTGGATCATGGGGATACGCAGTATTTT. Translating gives CASSLDHGDTQYF.